This passage covers 17 T cell receptor beta chains from one sample sequenced in a study of cytotoxic CD8 clonotypes in ibrutinib-treated CLL. The repertoire was sequenced with immunoSEQ multiplex PCR; TCRdb's copy has only in-frame clones and lacks some. The repertoire holds some 140,000 clones, with 91% as singletons. The sample was PBMCs, taken after 12 months of ibrutinib treatment. All receptors derive from a human donor with chronic lymphocytic leukemia.

V usage is TRBV12-5 and J usage is TRBJ2-7; D perhaps matches TRBD1 (5 bases). Deletions cut 7 bases from V and 1 base from J, with 11 bases between. CDR3 length: 13 amino acids. In germline, CDR1 is LGHNT, CDR2 FRNRAP. CDR3 nucleotide sequence: TGTGCTAGTGCCATGGGGCTATCCTACGAGCAGTACTTC. It is translated as CASAMGLSYEQYF.

The genes are TRBV28 and TRBJ1-2; no reliable D call. CDR3 length: 12 residues. Germline CDR1 is MDHEN and CDR2 is SYDVKM. V lost 5 bases and J 2 bases, leaving 6 bases between the germline ends. The CDR3 DNA reads as TGTGCCAGCAGTCAAGGGAACTATGGCTACACCTTC. Residues: CASSQGNYGYTF.

The CDR3 DNA sequence: TGTGCCAGCAGCTTAAACGGGCAGGGGTATGAGCAGTTCTTC. Amino acid sequence: CASSLNGQGYEQFF. The chain uses TRBV7-3 and TRBJ2-1; the D gene is possibly TRBD1 (6 bases). Germline CDR1 is SGHTA and CDR2 is FQGTGA. The CDR3 is made up of 14 amino acids. Trimming took off 1 base at V and 8 bases at J, with 12 bases between the two ends.

The V call is TRBV7-3, the J call TRBJ2-2; 9 nucleotides align to TRBD2. This CDR3 region has 18 residues. Germline V lookup: CDR1 SGHTA, CDR2 FQGTGA. The ends lost 1 base at V and 6 bases at J; junction bases unmatched: 12. DNA of the CDR3: TGTGCCAGCAGCTTAAATCCCGCTAGCGGGGTGTTATCCGGGGAGCTGTTTTTT. Residues: CASSLNPASGVLSGELFF.

This chain links TRBV29-1 with TRBJ2-1; 7 nucleotides agree with TRBD1. Trimming took 7 bases from V and 4 from J; bases not matched to a gene: 16. Per germline, CDR1 SQVTM and CDR2 ANQGSEA. The CDR3 covers 16 residues. The DNA for the CDR3 is TGCAGCGCAGAAGGTGCCCGGGACAGCGCTTACAATGAGCAGTTCTTC. Encoded protein: CSAEGARDSAYNEQFF.

This chain connects TRBV9 to TRBJ2-7; no firm D call. Looked up from germline, CDR1 is SGDLS and CDR2 is YYNGEE. The germline V and J ends were trimmed by 4 bases and 3 bases, with 8 bases remaining between them. This CDR3 is built from 12 residues. CDR3: CASSTSHYEQYF. CDR3 DNA sequence: TGTGCCAGCAGCACCAGCCACTACGAGCAGTACTTC.

The V gene is TRBV19, the J gene TRBJ2-7, with a weak D call TRBD1 (6 bases). Per germline, CDR1 LNHDA and CDR2 SQIVND (reference sequence). The CDR3 runs 14 residues. Trimming took off 3 bases at V and 2 bases at J, with 11 bases between the two ends. The DNA for the CDR3 is TGTGCCAGTAGTATGAAGGCAGGGGCCTACGAGCAGTACTTC. This encodes CASSMKAGAYEQYF.

This clone was observed once. Additional DNA sequences in this sample encode the identical CDR3. The rearrangement joins TRBV29-1 to TRBJ2-7; 11 bases line up with TRBD2. The CDR3 extends over 13 amino acids. Trimming at V came to 6 bases and at J to 2 bases, leaving 3 bases not matched to a gene. The germline V gene has CDR1 SQVTM and CDR2 ANQGSEA. The CDR3 DNA is TGCAGCGTCGAACTAGCGGGAGCCTACGAGCAGTACTTC. This gives the protein CSVELAGAYEQYF.

This chain uses TRBV10-2 with TRBJ2-1, with D maybe TRBD1 (5 bases). This CDR3 is 13 amino acids long. Germline CDR1 and CDR2: WSHSY and SAAADI. Trimming cost V 6 bases and J 5 bases, with 11 bases left between them. CDR3 amino acids: CASRPDSHNEQFF. CDR3 DNA: TGCGCCAGCAGACCCGACAGCCACAATGAGCAGTTCTTC.

The chain carries TRBV18 and TRBJ1-4; 7 nucleotides agree with TRBD1. In germline, CDR1 is KGHSH, CDR2 LQKENI. J lost 8 bases, V lost 6 bases, and 12 bases had no gene match. This CDR3 has 15 residues. The CDR3 nucleotides are TGTGCCAGCTCGTCCATTACAGGGGCGCAGGAAAAACTGTTTTTT. It codes for CASSSITGAQEKLFF.

The chain joins TRBV9 to TRBJ2-1, with 7 bases that match TRBD2. The CDR3 has 14 amino acids. CDR1 and CDR2 (germline): SGDLS, YYNGEE. With 1 base clipped from V and 6 bases from J, the junction kept 4 bases outside the gene matches. Here the CDR3 reads CASSVLAASNEQFF. Here the CDR3 DNA reads TGTGCCAGCAGCGTACTAGCGGCGAGCAATGAGCAGTTCTTC.

The V and J genes are TRBV7-9 and TRBJ1-1; D is uncertain. This CDR3 region has 18 residues. Germline-derived CDR1 and CDR2 are SEHNR and FQNEAQ (reference sequence). The V and J ends lost 2 bases and 3 bases respectively, with 22 bases between them. In nucleotides, the CDR3 is TGTGCCAGCAGCTTAACCTCAGTTGCATTGGGTTGGTACACTGAAGCTTTCTTT. Its protein is CASSLTSVALGWYTEAFF.

This rearrangement joins TRBV19 to TRBJ2-7; 11 positions match TRBD1. Germline V gene data show CDR1 as LNHDA and CDR2 as SQIVND (reference sequence). V lost 5 bases, J lost 1 base, and 4 bases stayed unmatched. CDR3 length equals 15 residues. The chain's CDR3 is CASSLGQGASYEQYF. CDR3 coding DNA: TGTGCCAGTAGTCTTGGACAGGGGGCGTCCTACGAGCAGTACTTC. The entire variable domain, with the rest obtained from reference TRBV19 and TRBJ2-7, is as follows: DGGITQSPKYLFRKEGQNVTLSCEQNLNHDAMYWYRQDPGQGLRLIYYSQIVNDFQKGDIAEGYSVSREKKESFPLTVTSAQKNPTAFYLCASSLGQGASYEQYFGPGTRLTVT.

V is TRBV10-3 and J is TRBJ2-2, with 12 bases identical to TRBD2. The ends lost 2 bases at V and 4 bases at J; junction bases unmatched: 5. CDR3 size: 17 residues. Germline CDR1 is ENHRY and CDR2 is SYGVKD. In DNA form, the CDR3 reads TGTGCCATCAGTGAGCTCGGACTAGCGGGATCCACCGGGGAGCTGTTTTTT. As protein: CAISELGLAGSTGELFF.

This rearrangement joins TRBV27 to TRBJ1-1, with no clear D. The CDR3 totals 12 residues. The germline V and J ends were trimmed by 3 bases and 9 bases, with 11 bases remaining between them. Germline CDR1 MNHEY, CDR2 SMNVEV (reference sequence). For the CDR3, the DNA is TGTGCCAGCAGTTTCCCGACGGGGAAAGCTTTCTTT. Protein sequence: CASSFPTGKAFF.

V usage is TRBV5-5 and J usage is TRBJ2-3; no clear D. Germline V gene lookup returns CDR1 SGHKS and CDR2 YYEKEE (reference sequence). V lost 3 bases, J lost 3 bases, and 8 bases lay in between. The CDR3 covers 13 residues. The CDR3 region is CASSSSGTDTQYF. The CDR3 DNA sequence: TGTGCCAGCAGCTCCTCCGGGACAGATACGCAGTATTTT.

V and J are TRBV11-1 and TRBJ2-1, with no clear D. Germline V gene sequence: CDR1 SGHAT, CDR2 FQDESV (reference sequence). The CDR3 is 14 amino acids. The V and J ends lost 2 bases and 5 bases respectively, with 10 bases between them. The CDR3 region is CASSLQSSDNEQFF. The CDR3 nucleotides read TGTGCCAGCAGCTTACAGAGTTCCGACAATGAGCAGTTCTTC. The complete variable domain, with remaining parts taken from reference TRBV11-1 and TRBJ2-1, reads EAEVAQSPRYKITEKSQAVAFWCDPISGHATLYWYRQILGQGPELLVQFQDESVVDDSQLPKDRFSAERLKGVDSTLKIQPAELGDSAMYLCASSLQSSDNEQFFGPGTRLTVL.